This entry lists 30 T cell receptor beta chains sequenced from one sample in a study of cytomegalovirus exposure and HLA in healthy donors. Both 60 Vbeta primers and 13 Jbeta primers went into the PCR. TCRdb's table, derived via immunoSEQ multiplex PCR, lists solely in-frame clones and lacks some. The sample has approximately 190,000 clones, 70% to 80% seen once. Sequenced sample: PBMCs. The receptors were sampled from a woman aged 25 to 39 in good health and CMV-seropositive.

This rearrangement joins TRBV19 to TRBJ1-5, with 9 bases that match TRBD1. The V gene's germline CDR1 is LNHDA and CDR2 SQIVND (reference sequence). With V trimmed by 4 bases and J by 4 bases, 5 bases remained unmatched. This CDR3 is built from 15 residues. The DNA of the CDR3 is TGTGCCAGTAGTAGAAGGGACAGGGAGAATCAGCCCCAGCATTTT. Translating it yields CASSRRDRENQPQHF.

The chain carries TRBV15 and TRBJ2-5; a weak D match, TRBD1 (6 bases). Trimming removed 3 bases from V and 5 bases from J, with 13 bases in between. Germline assignment: CDR1 LNHNV and CDR2 YYDKDF (reference sequence). This CDR3 has 14 residues. The CDR3 region has the DNA TGTGCCACCAGCAGGGACAGTGGTCGGGAGACCCAGTACTTC. This codes for CATSRDSGRETQYF. Full variable domain (remainder filled in from reference TRBV15 and TRBJ2-5): DAMVIQNPRYQVTQFGKPVTLSCSQTLNHNVMYWYQQKSSQAPKLLFHYYDKDFNNEADTPDNFQSRRPNTSFCFLDIRSPGLGDTAMYLCATSRDSGRETQYFGPGTRLLVL.

J is TRBJ1-2 and V is TRBV25-1; D is uncertain. Trimming pared 2 bases from V and 2 bases from J, leaving 9 bases between. Germline CDR1 is MGHDK and CDR2 is SYGVNS. This CDR3 spans 14 amino acids. CDR3 nucleotides: TGTGCCAGCAGTGAAAGTGGCCAGAACTATGGCTACACCTTC. As protein: CASSESGQNYGYTF.

V gene TRBV11-2 combines with J gene TRBJ2-7; the match to TRBD1 covers 7 bases. The germline V gene encodes CDR1 SGHAT and CDR2 FQNNGV. There are 15 residues in the CDR3. The trim removed 4 bases at V and 1 base at J, leaving 7 bases unmatched. The CDR3 region is CASSSPQGQSYEQYF. CDR3 sequence (DNA): TGTGCCAGCAGCTCGCCACAGGGACAGTCCTACGAGCAGTACTTC. The full variable domain, with the rest looked up from reference TRBV11-2 and TRBJ2-7, is EAGVAQSPRYKIIEKRQSVAFWCNPISGHATLYWYQQILGQGPKLLIQFQNNGVVDDSQLPKDRFSAERLKGVDSTLKIQPAKLEDSAVYLCASSSPQGQSYEQYFGPGTRLTVT.

In the case of this clone: At one end, the junction sequence differs from germline, possibly due to a read error. The CDR3 here is CTSSLELAGVADTQYF. The CDR3 DNA sequence: TGTACCAGCAGCTTGGAGCTAGCGGGAGTTGCAGATACGCAGTATTTT. The chain links TRBV5-6 to TRBJ2-3, with 10 bases fitting TRBD2. The CDR3 has 16 residues. Germline values: CDR1 SGHDT, CDR2 YYEEEE. Using reference TRBV5-6 and TRBJ2-3 for the parts outside the CDR3, the full variable domain is DAGVTQSPTHLIKTRGQQVTLRCSPKSGHDTVSWYQQALGQGPQFIFQYYEEEERQRGNFPDRFSGHQFPNYSSELNVNALLLGDSALYLCTSSLELAGVADTQYFGPGTRLTVL.

The rearrangement uses TRBV4-3 and TRBJ1-5; 8 positions agree with TRBD1. This CDR3 comprises 15 residues. Germline CDR1 reads LGHNA; CDR2 reads YSLEER. V gave up 0 bases and J gave up 6 bases; unmatched junction bases: 4. CDR3 in amino acids: CASSQDSGGVQPQHF. CDR3 DNA sequence: TGCGCCAGCAGCCAAGATTCAGGGGGCGTTCAGCCCCAGCATTTT.

This clone was detected once. The V and J genes are TRBV11-2 and TRBJ2-7, with 7 bases matching TRBD1. CDR3 length: 14 amino acids. Germline V CDR1 and CDR2: SGHAT, FQNNGV. V was clipped by 5 bases and J by 0 bases; unmatched bases: 4. The CDR3 spells CASSPGDSSYEQYF. DNA of the CDR3: TGTGCCAGCAGCCCCGGGGACAGCTCCTACGAGCAGTACTTC.

This sequence joins TRBV6-1 and TRBJ1-1; 9 nucleotides line up with TRBD1. The germline gives CDR1 MNHNS, CDR2 SASEGT. J lost 0 bases, V lost 7 bases, and 3 bases had no gene match. The CDR3 covers 14 residues. CDR3 bases: TGTGCCAGCAATGGGGACAGGGTGAACACTGAAGCTTTCTTT. Its protein product is CASNGDRVNTEAFF.

This sequence joins TRBV20-1 and TRBJ2-3, with unresolved D. CDR3 size: 11 residues. Germline values: CDR1 DFQATT, CDR2 SNEGSKA (reference sequence). V lost 5 bases to trimming and J lost 5 bases, with 8 bases between them. The CDR3 loop is CSAQTGDTQYF. In DNA, the CDR3 is TGCAGTGCTCAGACTGGAGATACGCAGTATTTT.

V and J are TRBV7-9 and TRBJ2-1; 8 positions agree with TRBD1. This CDR3 has 14 residues. Germline V CDR1 and CDR2: SEHNR, FQNEAQ (reference sequence). Trimming removed 1 base from V and 8 bases from J; junction bases left unmatched: 4. This CDR3 is CASSLGTGFHEQFF. In DNA, the CDR3 is TGTGCCAGCAGCTTAGGGACAGGGTTTCATGAGCAGTTCTTC.

The chain links TRBV5-6 to TRBJ1-1; D might be TRBD1 (6 bases). Germline assignment: CDR1 SGHDT and CDR2 YYEEEE. V was pared by 4 bases and J by 10 bases, with 20 bases between. CDR3 size: 14 residues. CDR3 amino acids: CASSVREEGGPAFF. CDR3 coding DNA: TGTGCCAGCAGCGTCCGGGAGGAGGGGGGCCCAGCTTTCTTT.

This clone has more than one count but fewer than ten. The chain has TRBV5-1 and TRBJ1-2, with D possibly matching TRBD1 (6 bases). The V end lost 4 bases, the J end lost 6 bases, and 19 bases lay between the germline ends. Germline V lookup: CDR1 SGHRS, CDR2 YFSETQ. The CDR3 contains 15 residues. The CDR3 loop reads CASSTPGTPANGYTF. The CDR3 nucleotides read TGCGCCAGCAGCACTCCAGGGACACCCGCCAATGGCTACACCTTC.

CDR3 nucleotide sequence: TGTGCCAGCAGTGAGGGGGGGCGAGATACGCAGTATTTT. Translated, it gives CASSEGGRDTQYF. J is TRBJ2-3 and V is TRBV2; maybe TRBD2 (7 bases). The germline V gene encodes CDR1 SNHLY and CDR2 FYNNEI. The CDR3 runs 13 residues. V lost 3 bases and J 5 bases, leaving 9 bases between the germline ends.

V usage is TRBV5-1 and J usage is TRBJ1-4; no firm D call. Germline V gives CDR1 SGHRS, CDR2 YFSETQ. Trimming left V 4 bases short and J 0 bases short, with 10 bases between. The CDR3 contains 15 residues. The CDR3 DNA follows: TGCGCCAGCAGCGCCGGACTTTCAACTAATGAAAAACTGTTTTTT. The encoded protein is CASSAGLSTNEKLFF. The variable domain in full, completed from reference TRBV5-1 and TRBJ1-4, reads KAGVTQTPRYLIKTRGQQVTLSCSPISGHRSVSWYQQTPGQGLQFLFEYFSETQRNKGNFPGRFSGRQFSNSRSEMNVSTLELGDSALYLCASSAGLSTNEKLFFGSGTQLSVL.

This clone was counted a single time. CDR3 DNA sequence: TGTGCCAGCAGCCTCTCGGGGGTAGCGGGAGCTCTCAATGAGCAGTTCTTC. Translating it yields CASSLSGVAGALNEQFF. J is TRBJ2-1 and V is TRBV5-4, with 9 bases aligning to TRBD2. Germline V CDR1 and CDR2: SGHNT, YYREEE (reference sequence). The ends lost 4 bases at V and 6 bases at J; junction bases unmatched: 14. CDR3 length equals 17 residues.

The CDR3 region has the DNA TGTGCCAGCAGCTTGGCCTCGACAGGGGCTTATGGCTACACCTTC. Translating gives CASSLASTGAYGYTF. V usage is TRBV5-6 and J usage is TRBJ1-2, with 8 nucleotides matching TRBD1. Losses at the gene ends were 0 bases for V and 5 bases for J; bases not matched to a gene: 6. The CDR3 is 15 amino acids. Germline CDR1 SGHDT, CDR2 YYEEEE. The full variable domain, with the rest looked up from reference TRBV5-6 and TRBJ1-2, is DAGVTQSPTHLIKTRGQQVTLRCSPKSGHDTVSWYQQALGQGPQFIFQYYEEEERQRGNFPDRFSGHQFPNYSSELNVNALLLGDSALYLCASSLASTGAYGYTFGSGTRLTVV.

This clone has only one observation. V and J are TRBV5-1 and TRBJ2-7, with 8 nucleotides matching TRBD1. The CDR3 is 14 amino acids. Looked up from germline, CDR1 is SGHRS and CDR2 is YFSETQ. Germline trimming cut 5 bases from V and 1 base from J; bases unmatched to any gene: 5. For the CDR3, the DNA is TGCGCCAGCAGGCAGGGGGCAGGGTCCTACGAGCAGTACTTC. Translated: CASRQGAGSYEQYF. Full variable domain (rest looked up from reference TRBV5-1 and TRBJ2-7): KAGVTQTPRYLIKTRGQQVTLSCSPISGHRSVSWYQQTPGQGLQFLFEYFSETQRNKGNFPGRFSGRQFSNSRSEMNVSTLELGDSALYLCASRQGAGSYEQYFGPGTRLTVT.

The chain recombines TRBV6-1 with TRBJ2-6; a weak D match, TRBD1 (5 bases). CDR3 length equals 15 residues. Germline lookup yields CDR1 MNHNS and CDR2 SASEGT. V gave up 6 bases and J gave up 3 bases, with 12 bases separating them. CDR3 coding DNA: TGTGCCAGCAGAAGGGGTATGAGTGGGGCCAACGTCCTGACTTTC. Translating it yields CASRRGMSGANVLTF.

V usage is TRBV5-1 and J usage is TRBJ1-6; D might be TRBD1 (6 bases). The CDR3 totals 15 residues. Trimming cost V 4 bases and J 9 bases, with 17 bases left between them. Germline values: CDR1 SGHRS, CDR2 YFSETQ. The CDR3 reads CASSVTGLPSSPLHF. In DNA form, the CDR3 reads TGCGCCAGCAGCGTCACAGGGTTGCCGAGTTCACCCCTCCACTTT.

V and J are TRBV30 and TRBJ1-5; D is unresolved. This CDR3 is 14 amino acids long. Looked up from germline, CDR1 is GTSNPN and CDR2 is SVGIG (reference sequence). V gave up 1 base and J gave up 0 bases, with 7 bases separating them. Here the CDR3 reads CAWSEWSSNQPQHF. The CDR3 region has the DNA TGTGCCTGGAGTGAGTGGAGTAGCAATCAGCCCCAGCATTTT.

The gene calls are TRBV5-1 and TRBJ1-2; TRBD1 matches 9 bases. Unmatched junction bases numbered 7, after V lost 0 bases and J lost 7 bases. The germline CDR1 and CDR2 sequences are SGHRS and YFSETQ. This CDR3 is built from 15 residues. The CDR3 loop is CASSLANGDRVGYTF. The CDR3, as DNA: TGCGCCAGCAGCTTGGCCAACGGGGACAGGGTTGGCTACACCTTC. The whole variable domain, filled in from reference TRBV5-1 and TRBJ1-2, reads KAGVTQTPRYLIKTRGQQVTLSCSPISGHRSVSWYQQTPGQGLQFLFEYFSETQRNKGNFPGRFSGRQFSNSRSEMNVSTLELGDSALYLCASSLANGDRVGYTFGSGTRLTVV.

This chain joins TRBV29-1 and TRBJ2-1; no definite D call. The germline CDR1 and CDR2 sequences are SQVTM and ANQGSEA. Trimming took off 6 bases at V and 3 bases at J, with 6 bases between the two ends. The CDR3 runs 11 residues. CDR3 sequence (DNA): TGCAGCGTCTCCTACTACAATGAGCAGTTCTTC. This gives the protein CSVSYYNEQFF.

The chain combines TRBV7-3 with TRBJ1-2; TRBD1 matches at 7 bases. The CDR3 runs 13 residues. J was trimmed by 7 bases and V by 5 bases; bases with no gene match: 7. Germline V gene data show CDR1 as SGHTA and CDR2 as FQGTGA. CDR3 residues: CASSQQGTGGYTF. The CDR3 DNA follows: TGTGCCAGCAGCCAACAGGGGACTGGTGGCTACACCTTC. The full variable domain, in which reference TRBV7-3 and TRBJ1-2 provide the parts outside the CDR3, is GAGVSQTPSNKVTEKGKYVELRCDPISGHTALYWYRQSLGQGPEFLIYFQGTGAADDSGLPNDRFFAVRPEGSVSTLKIQRTERGDSAVYLCASSQQGTGGYTFGSGTRLTVV.

This clone was detected only a few times. For the CDR3, the DNA is TGTGCCAGCAGCTACGGACAGGTTAACTACGAGCAGTACTTC. Translation gives CASSYGQVNYEQYF. The chain is built from TRBV7-9 and TRBJ2-7; TRBD1 matches 7 bases. The germline CDR1 and CDR2 sequences are SEHNR and FQNEAQ (reference sequence). This CDR3 is built from 14 residues. Losses at the gene ends were 4 bases for V and 3 bases for J; bases not matched to a gene: 6.

This chain joins TRBV4-1 and TRBJ2-3, with TRBD2 matching over 7 bases. This CDR3 region has 16 residues. Germline V lookup: CDR1 MGHRA, CDR2 YSYEKL. The trim removed 4 bases at V and 9 bases at J, leaving 16 bases unmatched. The CDR3 loop is CASSRGGLTPKPTQYF. The CDR3 DNA is TGCGCCAGCAGCCGGGGGGGACTGACACCTAAGCCCACGCAGTATTTT.

The CDR3 DNA sequence: TGTGCCAGCAGCTCTATCTCTGGAAACACCATATATTTT. Translating gives CASSSISGNTIYF. The V and J genes are TRBV11-2 and TRBJ1-3; D ambiguous. V was shortened by 4 bases and J by 0 bases, with 4 bases between the two germline ends. Germline CDR1 reads SGHAT; CDR2 reads FQNNGV. The CDR3 loop spans 13 amino acids.

CDR3 DNA: TGTGCCAGCTTTGGGACAGGGGTAGGCTATGGCTACACCTTC. It codes for CASFGTGVGYGYTF. The chain carries TRBV5-5 and TRBJ1-2, with TRBD1 matching 10 bases. Germline loops: CDR1 SGHKS, CDR2 YYEKEE (reference sequence). Trimming removed 7 bases from V and 4 bases from J; junction bases left unmatched: 7. The CDR3 runs 14 residues.

The chain employs TRBV7-3 and TRBJ1-1; D is perhaps TRBD1 (5 bases). Per the germline V gene, CDR1 is SGHTA and CDR2 is FQGTGA. The CDR3 is 15 amino acids. V was cut by 1 base and J by 5 bases, with 14 bases left in between. CDR3: CASSLIAGVGTEAFF. The CDR3 DNA follows: TGTGCCAGCAGCTTAATTGCGGGGGTTGGTACTGAAGCTTTCTTT.

This chain links TRBV15 with TRBJ2-5; D might be TRBD1 (7 bases). The V end lost 1 base, the J end lost 6 bases, and 15 bases lay between the germline ends. Germline V gene lookup returns CDR1 LNHNV and CDR2 YYDKDF (reference sequence). This CDR3 is 15 amino acids long. The CDR3 here is CATSRARGDSQTQYF. CDR3 DNA: TGTGCCACCAGCAGAGCAAGGGGGGACAGTCAGACCCAGTACTTC.

V and J are TRBV19 and TRBJ2-7; TRBD1 aligns across 8 bases. The CDR3 has 14 residues. Unmatched junction bases numbered 9, after V lost 5 bases and J lost 6 bases. Germline-derived CDR1 and CDR2 are LNHDA and SQIVND (reference sequence). The CDR3 sequence: CASSSAGQVGEQYF. The CDR3 DNA follows: TGTGCCAGTAGTTCCGCGGGACAGGTTGGCGAGCAGTACTTC.